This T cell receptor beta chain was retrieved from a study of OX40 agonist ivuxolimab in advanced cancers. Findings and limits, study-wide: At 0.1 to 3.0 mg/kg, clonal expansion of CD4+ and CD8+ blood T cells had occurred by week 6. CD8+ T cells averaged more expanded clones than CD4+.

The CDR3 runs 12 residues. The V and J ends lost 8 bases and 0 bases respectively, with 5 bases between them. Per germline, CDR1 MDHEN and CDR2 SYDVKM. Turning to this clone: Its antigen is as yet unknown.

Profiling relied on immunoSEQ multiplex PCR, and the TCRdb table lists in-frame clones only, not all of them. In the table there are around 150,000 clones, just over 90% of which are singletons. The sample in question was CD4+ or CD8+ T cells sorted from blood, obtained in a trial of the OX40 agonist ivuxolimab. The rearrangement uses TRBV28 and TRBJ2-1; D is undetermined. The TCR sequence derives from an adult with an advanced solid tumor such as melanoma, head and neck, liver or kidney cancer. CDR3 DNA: TGTGCCAGCGGAAGCTCCTACAATGAGCAGTTCTTC. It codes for CASGSSYNEQFF.